The 32 T cell receptor beta chains below all came from one sample that was sequenced in a study of T cells in women clearing cervical HPV infection. Here immunoSEQ multiplex PCR was the method, and the copy in TCRdb shows in-frame clones only, minus some. The table for this sample gives some 41,000 clones. Sequencing was done on a sample of blood buffy coat. These TCRs come from a woman between 18 and 69 years old with a cervical HPV16 infection that either progressed to CIN3+ or cleared (not recorded which).

Turning to this clone: The read ends 3 residues shy of where the CDR3 ends; the end is completed using the germline J gene. The chain recombines TRBV9 with TRBJ2-5; D is ambiguous. Germline V gives CDR1 SGDLS, CDR2 YYNGEE. The V end lost 0 bases, the J end lost 4 bases, and 10 bases lay between the germline ends. This CDR3 is 14 amino acids long. The CDR3 bases that were read are TGTGCCAGCAGCGTAGGGATAGCTTTAGAGACC. Translated: CASSVGIALET. In full, the CDR3 is CASSVGIALETQYF.

Note on this clone: The read gets to within 3 residues of the CDR3 end, and the germline J gene fills in the rest. The rearrangement uses TRBV7-9 and TRBJ1-5; 8 nucleotides match TRBD1. CDR3 size: 15 residues. CDR1 is SEHNR, CDR2 FQNEAQ, per germline (reference sequence). Trimming cost V 2 bases and J 6 bases; bases outside gene matches: 6. The covered CDR3 bases are TGTGCCAGCAGCTTAACGACAGGGGAGTTTCAGCCC. Amino acid sequence: CASSLTTGEFQP. The entire CDR3 is CASSLTTGEFQPQHF.

Worth noting for this clone: The observed sequence ends 3 residues before the CDR3 terminus, with the missing tail filled in from the germline J gene. The rearrangement joins TRBV10-3 to TRBJ2-7; 12 bases are shared with TRBD2. This CDR3 is 14 amino acids long. From germline, CDR1 is ENHRY and CDR2 SYGVKD. J was trimmed by 3 bases and V by 7 bases; bases with no gene match: 4. CDR3 bases read: TGTGCCATCACCTCGACTAGCGGGAGCTACGAG. Protein sequence: CAITSTSGSYE. Given in full, the CDR3 is CAITSTSGSYEQYF.

Remarks on this clone: With the read ending 3 residues before the CDR3 end, the germline J gene is used to fill in that end. The chain uses TRBV11-2 and TRBJ2-7; TRBD1 is a possible D gene (5 bases). In germline, CDR1 is SGHAT, CDR2 FQNNGV. V was cut by 6 bases and J by 6 bases, with 15 bases left in between. The CDR3 is made up of 13 amino acids. The covered CDR3 bases are TGTGCCAGCAGGACAGCCTCCGGACCCGAG. Residues: CASRTASGPE. The whole CDR3 region reads CASRTASGPEQYF.

The CDR3 bases that were read are TGTGCCAGCAGCTTAGTTGCAGGGACTATCTATGGC. Encoded protein: CASSLVAGTIYG. The entire CDR3 protein reads CASSLVAGTIYGYTF. The chain has TRBV7-6 and TRBJ1-2; the D gene is possibly TRBD1 (5 bases). The CDR3 end falls 3 residues outside the read, so it is completed with the germline J gene. This CDR3 contains 15 residues. V lost 1 base, J lost 4 bases, and 13 bases lay in between. Germline values: CDR1 SGHVS, CDR2 FNYEAQ. The whole variable domain, filled in from reference TRBV7-6 and TRBJ1-2, reads GAGVSQSPRYKVTKRGQDVALRCDPISGHVSLYWYRQALGQGPEFLTYFNYEAQQDKSGLPNDRFSAERPEGSISTLTIQRTEQRDSAMYRCASSLVAGTIYGYTFGSGTRLTVV.

CDR3: CASSLLGARNTEAFF. The CDR3 DNA, read in part, is TGTGCCAGCAGTTTATTGGGGGCGCGGAACACTGAA. V and J are TRBV28 and TRBJ1-1; maybe TRBD1 (6 bases). With the read ending 3 residues before the CDR3 end, the germline J gene is used to fill in that end. This CDR3 has 15 residues. Germline lookup yields CDR1 MDHEN and CDR2 SYDVKM. V lost 1 base, J lost 1 base, and 10 bases lay in between. The whole variable domain, remainder taken from reference TRBV28 and TRBJ1-1, is DVKVTQSSRYLVKRTGEKVFLECVQDMDHENMFWYRQDPGLGLRLIYFSYDVKMKEKGDIPEGYSVSREKKERFSLILESASTNQTSMYLCASSLLGARNTEAFFGQGTRLTVV.

Notes on this clone: The CDR3 end lies 3 residues beyond the end of the read and is filled in from the germline J gene. This chain joins TRBV28 and TRBJ1-2; 8 nucleotides match TRBD1. The CDR3 has 14 amino acids. V was clipped by 3 bases and J by 6 bases; unmatched bases: 6. Germline V CDR1 and CDR2: MDHEN, SYDVKM. CDR3 DNA, as far as it was read: TGTGCCAGCAGTTTTGACCAGGGGGCACATGGC. Its translation is CASSFDQGAHG. The whole CDR3 sequence reads CASSFDQGAHGYTF.

Note on this clone: The observed sequence ends 3 residues before the CDR3 terminus, with the missing tail filled in from the germline J gene. V and J are TRBV18 and TRBJ1-2; 7 bases fit TRBD1. The CDR3 is 16 amino acids. Germline lookup yields CDR1 KGHSH and CDR2 LQKENI. J was trimmed by 2 bases and V by 3 bases; bases with no gene match: 9. The CDR3 reads CASSPGQKGMNYGYTF. The covered CDR3 bases are TGTGCCAGCTCACCGGGACAGAAGGGAATGAACTATGGC.

Turning to this clone: The read is 3 residues too short to cover the CDR3 end, so that end is filled in from the germline J gene. J is TRBJ2-2 and V is TRBV20-1; D unresolved. CDR1 DFQATT and CDR2 SNEGSKA come from the germline V gene (reference sequence). Trimming left V 1 base short and J 5 bases short, with 14 bases between. The CDR3 spans 15 residues. CDR3 sequence reads: CSARGPRGGTGELFF. Incomplete CDR3 DNA: TGCAGTGCTAGAGGCCCCCGTGGCGGAACCGGGGAG.

As to this clone: Sequencing ends 3 residues short of the CDR3 end; the germline J gene provides the rest. This chain uses TRBV7-3 with TRBJ2-1; 10 nucleotides align to TRBD2. The V segment lost 5 bases and the J segment 4 bases; nucleotides outside the gene matches: 2. CDR3 length equals 14 residues. The germline V gene encodes CDR1 SGHTA and CDR2 FQGTGA. The DNA read from the CDR3 is TGTGCCAGCAGCCCTAGCGGGAGTTACAATGAG. Encoded protein: CASSPSGSYNE. The full CDR3 protein is CASSPSGSYNEQFF.

To note about this clone: The sequenced fragment ends 3 residues before the CDR3 boundary, so the rest is inferred from the germline J gene. The chain links TRBV19 to TRBJ1-6, with TRBD1 matching over 7 bases. CDR1 is LNHDA, CDR2 SQIVND, per germline (reference sequence). The length of the CDR3 is 16 residues. The V segment lost 7 bases and the J segment 4 bases; nucleotides outside the gene matches: 10. CDR3 bases read: TGTGCCAGTAACCCGACAGGGAGCGGTTATAATTCACCC. Translation: CASNPTGSGYNSP. The CDR3, in full, reads CASNPTGSGYNSPLHF.

Comment on this clone: From the germline J gene comes the end of the CDR3, since the read stops 3 residues before it. V usage is TRBV19 and J usage is TRBJ1-4; tentative D call: TRBD1 (5 bases). This CDR3 comprises 14 residues. Looked up from germline, CDR1 is LNHDA and CDR2 is SQIVND (reference sequence). Trimming took off 3 bases at V and 8 bases at J, with 13 bases between the two ends. The CDR3 DNA, read in part, is TGTGCCAGTAGTATGGACCGGGGGAAAGAAAAA. This sequence encodes CASSMDRGKEK. The whole CDR3 region reads CASSMDRGKEKLFF.

A note on this clone: The CDR3 goes on 3 residues after the read ends, and that part is filled in from the germline J gene. J is TRBJ1-1 and V is TRBV4-1, with D tentatively TRBD1 (5 bases). The CDR3 length is 15 residues. V was clipped by 1 base and J by 1 base, with 10 bases between them. Germline values: CDR1 MGHRA, CDR2 YSYEKL. The CDR3 is CASSQVWGQNTEAFF. The sequenced part of the CDR3 DNA is TGCGCCAGCAGCCAAGTTTGGGGCCAGAACACTGAA.

As to this clone: The read halts 3 residues ahead of the CDR3 end, with the missing end drawn from the germline J gene. V gene TRBV28 combines with J gene TRBJ2-3, with 9 bases aligning to TRBD2. V was pared by 5 bases and J by 0 bases, with 12 bases of the junction left unmatched. The CDR3 extends over 18 amino acids. Germline V gives CDR1 MDHEN, CDR2 SYDVKM. The covered CDR3 bases are TGTGCCAGCAGTCTAGCGGGGATCACCTCCTATAGCACAGATACG. Translated: CASSLAGITSYSTDT. The complete CDR3 sequence is CASSLAGITSYSTDTQYF.

With respect to this clone: Coverage ceases 3 residues before the CDR3 finishes, and the germline J gene fills in the end. V and J are TRBV2 and TRBJ2-7; perhaps TRBD2 as D (5 bases). Per germline, CDR1 SNHLY and CDR2 FYNNEI. The CDR3 contains 13 residues. Between the trimmed V and J ends, which lost 5 bases and 3 bases, there was a span of 11 bases. CDR3 sequence: CASSRTRVYEQYF. The sequenced part of the CDR3 DNA is TGTGCCAGCAGTAGGACTCGAGTCTACGAG.

In the case of this clone: The read finishes 3 residues shy of the CDR3 end, and the germline J gene is used to complete it. The chain carries TRBV5-1 and TRBJ1-6, with 7 bases matching TRBD1. V lost 4 bases, J lost 10 bases, and 11 bases stayed unmatched. The V gene's germline CDR1 is SGHRS and CDR2 YFSETQ. CDR3 size: 15 residues. CDR3 bases read: TGCGCCAGCAGCCCCCTAACAGGGGTGGACTCACCC. Its protein is CASSPLTGVDSP. The whole CDR3 reads CASSPLTGVDSPLHF.

Points on this clone: The read ends 3 residues before the CDR3 terminus; that terminus is restored from the germline J gene. The V call is TRBV20-1, the J call TRBJ1-1; 8 positions match TRBD1. CDR3 length: 13 residues. Germline loops: CDR1 DFQATT, CDR2 SNEGSKA (reference sequence). Trimming cost V 5 bases and J 4 bases; bases outside gene matches: 6. CDR3 sequence reads: CSAAGQGFTEAFF. CDR3 DNA, as far as it was read: TGCAGTGCTGCCGGACAGGGATTCACTGAA.

As for this clone: The CDR3 end is not reached by the read, which stops 3 residues before it; the germline J gene fills it in. The chain employs TRBV2 and TRBJ1-2, with TRBD1 as a possible D gene (5 bases). Trimming left V 10 bases short and J 4 bases short, with 13 bases between. Germline CDR1 and CDR2: SNHLY and FYNNEI. The CDR3 consists of 12 residues. The CDR3 sequence is CATMGGVYGYTF. Partial CDR3 DNA: TGTGCCACCATGGGGGGAGTCTATGGC.

CDR3 amino acids: CASETGDEQYF. The CDR3 bases that were read are TGTGCCAGCGAGACAGGGGACGAG. The chain uses TRBV19 and TRBJ2-7, with 8 bases lining up with TRBD1. The read terminates 3 residues ahead of where the CDR3 ends, so the germline J gene completes it. CDR1 is LNHDA and CDR2 is SQIVND in the germline V gene (reference sequence). Trimming at V came to 9 bases and at J to 5 bases, leaving 3 bases not matched to a gene. CDR3 length equals 11 residues.

The sequenced CDR3 bases are TGCAGCGTTGGTGGGGCTTCTGGAAACACC. This sequence encodes CSVGGASGNT. The full CDR3 sequence reads CSVGGASGNTIYF. V gene TRBV29-1 combines with J gene TRBJ1-3, with D perhaps matching TRBD1 (5 bases). The read ends 3 residues before the CDR3 terminus; that terminus is restored from the germline J gene. The germline V gene has CDR1 SQVTM and CDR2 ANQGSEA. The CDR3 is 13 amino acids. Trimming pared 4 bases from V and 1 base from J, leaving 8 bases between.

Regarding this clone: The CDR3 end is not reached by the read, which stops 3 residues before it; the germline J gene fills it in. This chain links TRBV11-3 with TRBJ1-3; 7 nucleotides agree with TRBD1. CDR1 is SGHNT and CDR2 is YENEEA in the germline V gene. V lost 1 base, J lost 2 bases, and 2 bases stayed unmatched. This CDR3 has 15 residues. The sequenced CDR3 bases are TGTGCCAGCAGCTTAGGCAGGGGGACTGGAAACACC. This translates into CASSLGRGTGNT. The full CDR3 sequence reads CASSLGRGTGNTIYF.

A word on this clone: The read is 3 residues too short to cover the CDR3 end, so that end is filled in from the germline J gene. This rearrangement joins TRBV10-2 to TRBJ2-7, with TRBD1 identical over 7 bases. The trim removed 6 bases at V and 5 bases at J, leaving 4 bases unmatched. The CDR3 runs 12 residues. Germline CDR1 and CDR2: WSHSY and SAAADI. The part of the CDR3 DNA that was read is TGCGCCAGCAGCGACACAGGGGACGAG. This translates into CASSDTGDE. The CDR3, in full, reads CASSDTGDEQYF.

Points on this clone: The read finishes 3 residues shy of the CDR3 end, and the germline J gene is used to complete it. The chain is built from TRBV11-2 and TRBJ2-3; D possibly corresponds to TRBD2 (5 bases). Germline CDR1 and CDR2: SGHAT and FQNNGV. Trimming left V 4 bases short and J 3 bases short, with 11 bases between. This CDR3 comprises 14 residues. Partial CDR3 DNA: TGTGCCAGCAGCTCCATCACTAGTACAGATACG. Amino acids: CASSSITSTDT. The full CDR3 reads CASSSITSTDTQYF.

A note on this clone: The CDR3 is cut off 3 residues early in the read; its end comes from the germline J gene. The chain uses TRBV7-9 and TRBJ1-4; 8 positions agree with TRBD1. V shed 5 bases and J 7 bases; nucleotides not matched to a gene: 9. From germline, CDR1 is SEHNR and CDR2 FQNEAQ (reference sequence). This CDR3 contains 15 residues. The sequenced CDR3 bases are TGTGCCAGCAGCCTCGGACAGGGAGGGAGTGAAAAA. The encoded protein is CASSLGQGGSEK. The whole CDR3 reads CASSLGQGGSEKLFF. The full variable domain, rest sourced from reference TRBV7-9 and TRBJ1-4, is DTGVSQNPRHKITKRGQNVTFRCDPISEHNRLYWYRQTLGQGPEFLTYFQNEAQLEKSRLLSDRFSAERPKGSFSTLEIQRTEQGDSAMYLCASSLGQGGSEKLFFGSGTQLSVL.

Points on this clone: From the germline J gene comes the end of the CDR3, since the read stops 3 residues before it. This chain uses TRBV5-4 with TRBJ2-5, with TRBD1 matching 7 bases. V shed 4 bases, J shed 5 bases, and the junction held 5 bases outside the gene matches. CDR1 is SGHNT, CDR2 YYREEE, per germline (reference sequence). There are 13 residues in the CDR3. Incomplete CDR3 DNA: TGTGCCAGCAGCCCTGACAGGGCCGAGACC. This translates into CASSPDRAET. The whole CDR3 is CASSPDRAETQYF.

As to this clone: The sequence runs out 3 residues before the end of the CDR3; the remainder is reconstructed from the germline J gene. This chain connects TRBV7-9 to TRBJ2-1; 8 nucleotides line up with TRBD2. The length of the CDR3 is 15 residues. V lost 5 bases, J lost 7 bases, and 10 bases stayed unmatched. The germline CDR1 and CDR2 sequences are SEHNR and FQNEAQ (reference sequence). CDR3: CASSDWNGGGNEQFF. The sequenced CDR3 bases are TGTGCCAGCAGCGACTGGAACGGGGGGGGGAATGAG.

As to this clone: The read ends 3 residues before the CDR3 terminus; that terminus is restored from the germline J gene. This chain links TRBV14 with TRBJ2-7; 7 bases map to TRBD1. The CDR3 extends over 15 amino acids. The trim removed 5 bases at V and 3 bases at J, leaving 10 bases unmatched. Germline CDR1 and CDR2: SGHDN and FVKESK. Partial CDR3 DNA: TGTGCCAGCAGCTCTCAACAGGGGCACTACTACGAG. Protein sequence: CASSSQQGHYYE. The entire CDR3 protein is CASSSQQGHYYEQYF.

Regarding this clone: The read ends 3 residues before the CDR3 terminus; that terminus is restored from the germline J gene. The chain recombines TRBV6-1 with TRBJ1-5; 7 bases agree with TRBD1. This CDR3 region has 14 residues. CDR1 and CDR2 from the germline V gene are MNHNS and SASEGT. V dropped 4 bases and J dropped 7; count of bases not matched to a gene: 7. The DNA read from the CDR3 is TGTGCCAGCAGTGTACAGGGGCGGGAGCAGCCC. This gives the protein CASSVQGREQP. In full, the CDR3 is CASSVQGREQPQHF.

Remarks on this clone: The read ends 3 residues before the CDR3 terminus; that terminus is restored from the germline J gene. The gene calls are TRBV30 and TRBJ1-1; no firm D call. Trimming left V 3 bases short and J 5 bases short, with 7 bases between. CDR3 length equals 11 residues. Per germline, CDR1 GTSNPN and CDR2 SVGIG (reference sequence). CDR3 residues: CAWRAYTEAFF. The part of the CDR3 DNA that was read is TGTGCCTGGAGGGCATATACTGAA. The whole variable domain, remainder taken from reference TRBV30 and TRBJ1-1, is SQTIHQWPATLVQPVGSPLSLECTVEGTSNPNLYWYRQAAGRGLQLLFYSVGIGQISSEVPQNLSASRPQDRQFILSSKKLLLSDSGFYLCAWRAYTEAFFGQGTRLTVV.

As to this clone: With the read ending 3 residues before the CDR3 end, the germline J gene is used to fill in that end. The same CDR3 arises from other DNA sequences in this sample as well. The chain links TRBV11-2 to TRBJ1-6, with D possibly matching TRBD1 (5 bases). In germline, CDR1 is SGHAT, CDR2 FQNNGV. The CDR3 loop spans 15 amino acids. The V gene lost 1 base and the J gene lost 7 bases, with 11 bases spanning the gap. CDR3 DNA (partial): TGTGCCAGCAGCTTAGGACAGCTTGGGAATTCACCC. Amino acids: CASSLGQLGNSP. In full, the CDR3 reads CASSLGQLGNSPLHF.

Turning to this clone: Read sequence stops 3 residues before the CDR3 end, and the germline J gene provides the missing end. Other nucleotide sequences in the sample specify the same CDR3. The rearrangement uses TRBV19 and TRBJ1-1; unclear D gene. Trimming took off 4 bases at V and 5 bases at J, with 5 bases between the two ends. The length of the CDR3 is 11 residues. Germline V lookup: CDR1 LNHDA, CDR2 SQIVND (reference sequence). Incomplete CDR3 DNA: TGTGCCAGTAGTAGAGGGACTGAA. Amino acid sequence: CASSRGTE. The entire CDR3 sequence reads CASSRGTEAFF.

With regard to this clone: Read coverage stops 3 residues before the CDR3 terminus; the germline J gene supplies the remainder. The gene calls are TRBV19 and TRBJ1-5, with D possibly matching TRBD1 (6 bases). Germline CDR1 is LNHDA and CDR2 is SQIVND (reference sequence). The germline V and J ends were trimmed by 3 bases and 2 bases, with 26 bases remaining between them. This CDR3 spans 20 amino acids. The part of the CDR3 DNA that was read is TGTGCCAGTAGTATCTCTTTAGCAGGGGAAATAAAGGTTCGCAATCAGCCC. Amino acids: CASSISLAGEIKVRNQP. The CDR3 in its entirety is CASSISLAGEIKVRNQPQHF.